These T cell receptor beta chains were read from a single sample in a study of blood T cells in healthy people across ages. TCRdb fed the 5' RACE reads into MiXCR, producing one record per CDR3 protein. The data show about 570,000 distinct CDR3 sequences, 27% seen once. The sample comprised blood. These receptors all stem from a woman in her 70s in good health. Both conserved end residues are trimmed from each CDR3.

v_call cdr3_aa
TRBV29-1 SVAEAGGNGYT
TRBV18 ASSRGQGWTGELF
TRBV5-1 ASSRTSGGAITETQY
TRBV7-2 ASSLETASYEQY
TRBV20-1 SASRDKNEKLF
TRBV20-1 SARVSRGQEYGYT
TRBV3-1 ASSQGSGVNVLT
TRBV27 ASSNNRGNIQY
TRBV29-1 SVEDLHGQPRGYT
TRBV18 ASSHGPVAKNIQY
TRBV9 ASSVSPGRQETQY
TRBV20-1 SARDRTGRETQY
TRBV20-1 SALRGTEAF
TRBV6-2/TRBV6-3 ASSYYPEGGMNTEAF
TRBV4-3 ASSLKNSPLH
TRBV2 ASIRDLLPDTQY
TRBV20-1 SASSGSTDTQY
TRBV6-2/TRBV6-3 ASSYNREGINFYEQY
TRBV3-1 ASSPNLGVEQF
TRBV6-6 ASSGEDTYTGELF
TRBV29-1 SAHQETQY
TRBV30 TWTLWPDNEKLF
TRBV14 ASSPRNSHEQY
TRBV7-2 ASTPLGAANYGYT
TRBV12-3/TRBV12-4 ASSFPGHIETQY
TRBV6-5 ASSYPRLVLLQETQY
TRBV20-1 SARGGGVGSPLH
TRBV7-8 ASPRPGTALYGYT
TRBV4-1 ASSFGPYEQY
TRBV9 ASSVAPDDRANTETF
TRBV4-2 ASSPFGKGDEKLF
TRBV3-1 ASSPLRSPGTEAF
TRBV11-1 ASSAQESYEQY
TRBV20-1 SARVSGGAETQY
TRBV27 ASSLAGVADTQY
TRBV6-6 ASTKTSGTGELF
TRBV7-6 ASSLGFGQGYEQY
TRBV6-5 ASSRNRDSTYEQY
TRBV5-1 ASSPWGGAGGMQY
TRBV7-9 ASSIGISSSPLH
TRBV20-1 SARDLSERETQY
TRBV4-2 ASSQGTSGETQY
TRBV7-2 ASSGRLAGASDTQY
TRBV28 ASTGARTEQY
TRBV20-1 SALLSESYEQY
TRBV20-1 SARDVGRFNYGYT
TRBV10-3 AISETASQQETQY
TRBV5-1 ASSLAPLVLTYNEQF
TRBV9 ASSVGGGPHTGELF
TRBV7-2 ASSLGTAGGQETQY
TRBV20-1 SAPSGTGDETQY
TRBV3-1 ASSQRDFTDTQY
TRBV4-2 ASSPRAGGRTDTQY
TRBV4-2 ASSQDRNSGRGGNQPQH
TRBV5-1 ASFEAPQNTGELF
TRBV7-3 ASSLIGARADTQY
TRBV7-2 ATTRLGGNEQF